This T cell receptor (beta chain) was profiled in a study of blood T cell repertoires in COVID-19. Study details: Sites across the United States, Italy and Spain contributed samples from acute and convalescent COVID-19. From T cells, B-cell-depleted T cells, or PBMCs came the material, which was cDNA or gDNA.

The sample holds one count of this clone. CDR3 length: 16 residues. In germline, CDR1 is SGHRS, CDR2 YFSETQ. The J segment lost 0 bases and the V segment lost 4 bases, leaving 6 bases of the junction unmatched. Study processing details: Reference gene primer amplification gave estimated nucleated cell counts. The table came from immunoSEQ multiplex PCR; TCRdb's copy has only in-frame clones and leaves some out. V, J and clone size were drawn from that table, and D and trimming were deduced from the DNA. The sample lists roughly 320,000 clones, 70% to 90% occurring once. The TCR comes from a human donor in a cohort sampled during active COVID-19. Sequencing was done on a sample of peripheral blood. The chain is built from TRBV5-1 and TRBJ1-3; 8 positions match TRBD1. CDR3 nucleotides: TGCGCCAGCAGCCTACGGGACAGGTTCTCTGGAAACACCATATATTTT. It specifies CASSLRDRFSGNTIYF.